This passage covers 15 T cell receptor beta chains from one sample sequenced in a study of cytomegalovirus exposure and HLA in healthy donors. Both 60 Vbeta primers and 13 Jbeta primers went into the PCR. The table came from immunoSEQ multiplex PCR; TCRdb's copy has only in-frame clones and leaves some out. The sample carries nearly 200,000 clones, roughly four fifths recorded once. The source material was PBMCs. The origin of the receptors is a woman aged 50 to 60 in good health and CMV-seropositive.

The chain carries TRBV18 and TRBJ2-3; 10 bases agree with TRBD2. The J segment lost 0 bases and the V segment lost 3 bases, leaving 6 bases of the junction unmatched. The CDR3 length is 17 residues. Germline loops: CDR1 KGHSH, CDR2 LQKENI. DNA of the CDR3: TGTGCCAGCTCACCTAGGGCTAGCGGGGGAAGCACAGATACGCAGTATTTT. It encodes CASSPRASGGSTDTQYF.

The chain couples TRBV28 to TRBJ2-5, with D unclear. V was shortened by 5 bases and J by 6 bases, with 7 bases between the two germline ends. The CDR3 covers 11 residues. Per the germline V gene, CDR1 is MDHEN and CDR2 is SYDVKM. The CDR3 spells CASSPQKTQYF. In DNA, the CDR3 is TGTGCCAGCAGTCCCCAGAAGACCCAGTACTTC.

The chain is built from TRBV7-9 and TRBJ1-3; 7 bases are shared with TRBD1. Germline lookup yields CDR1 SEHNR and CDR2 FQNEAQ (reference sequence). This CDR3 comprises 15 residues. The J segment lost 2 bases and the V segment lost 2 bases, leaving 3 bases of the junction unmatched. This chain's CDR3 is CASSLTQGAGNTIYF. In nucleotides, the CDR3 is TGTGCCAGCAGCTTAACCCAGGGGGCTGGAAACACCATATATTTT.

This sequence joins TRBV7-2 and TRBJ1-2, with 7 bases identical to TRBD1. Germline V gene data show CDR1 as SGHTA and CDR2 as FQGNSA. V shed 2 bases, J shed 4 bases, and the junction held 10 bases outside the gene matches. The CDR3 runs to 16 residues. CDR3 sequence (DNA): TGTGCCAGCAGCTTATCAACAGGGGAAGCGGGCTATGGCTACACCTTC. This translates into CASSLSTGEAGYGYTF.

This rearrangement joins TRBV5-1 to TRBJ2-7; tentatively, D is TRBD1 (6 bases). Germline CDR1 SGHRS, CDR2 YFSETQ. The CDR3 length is 15 residues. Trimming shortened V by 1 base and J by 4 bases, and 15 bases separated the two germline ends. For the CDR3, the DNA is TGCGCCAGCAGCTTGTCCCAGGGGCGCTTATACGAGCAGTACTTC. Its protein is CASSLSQGRLYEQYF.

This clone was seen once. This rearrangement joins TRBV7-2 to TRBJ1-1; tentatively, D is TRBD1 (5 bases). CDR1 SGHTA and CDR2 FQGNSA come from the germline V gene. The CDR3 loop spans 14 amino acids. V gave up 5 bases and J gave up 0 bases, with 10 bases separating them. CDR3 sequence (DNA): TGTGCCAGCAGCAAAGGGGCAGTGAACACTGAAGCTTTCTTT. This sequence encodes CASSKGAVNTEAFF. Complete variable domain (other parts from reference TRBV7-2 and TRBJ1-1): GAGVSQSPSNKVTEKGKDVELRCDPISGHTALYWYRQSLGQGLEFLIYFQGNSAPDKSGLPSDRFSAERTGGSVSTLTIQRTQQEDSAVYLCASSKGAVNTEAFFGQGTRLTVV.

V usage is TRBV15 and J usage is TRBJ1-1; the D gene is possibly TRBD1 (5 bases). This CDR3 region has 18 residues. V lost 0 bases and J 0 bases, leaving 17 bases between the germline ends. Germline V gene sequence: CDR1 LNHNV, CDR2 YYDKDF (reference sequence). The CDR3 DNA is TGTGCCACCAGCAGAGATCTAGGTAGGGGAAGAATGAACACTGAAGCTTTCTTT. Amino acid sequence: CATSRDLGRGRMNTEAFF.

With regard to this clone: Lacking the conserved final phenylalanine or tryptophan, this CDR3 likely reflects a read error. The DNA is left out, because the CDR3 cannot be placed on it with certainty; the CDR3 is given as TCRdb lists it. V and J are TRBV2 and TRBJ2-3; the D call in the table, TRBD2, was not verified against the DNA. The CDR3 has 13 amino acids, counting both end residues. Germline V gives CDR1 SNHLY, CDR2 FYNNEI. Here the CDR3 reads CASSDGFLAGAGL.

V is TRBV18 and J is TRBJ1-4; D is unclear. V was trimmed by 5 bases and J by 8 bases, leaving 18 bases between them. The germline CDR1 and CDR2 sequences are KGHSH and LQKENI. This CDR3 has 15 amino acids. DNA of the CDR3: TGTGCCAGCTCAACCCGAGGAGGGTCTGGAGAAAAACTGTTTTTT. It specifies CASSTRGGSGEKLFF.

This chain joins TRBV4-1 and TRBJ1-4, with D unresolved. Trimming removed 1 base from V and 13 bases from J, with 19 bases in between. Germline loops: CDR1 MGHRA, CDR2 YSYEKL. CDR3 length equals 15 residues. The CDR3, as DNA: TGCGCCAGCAGCCAAGCCGTATGGAGCCGCCGGGGACTGTTTTTT. It encodes CASSQAVWSRRGLFF.

This clone occurred a few times. V usage is TRBV6-5 and J usage is TRBJ2-1; maybe TRBD2 (6 bases). Per the germline V gene, CDR1 is MNHEY and CDR2 is SVGAGI. The CDR3 covers 15 residues. Trimming took off 7 bases at V and 5 bases at J, with 18 bases between the two ends. CDR3 sequence reads: CASIRSRGAHNEQFF. The CDR3 DNA is TGTGCCAGCATCAGGTCTCGCGGGGCCCACAATGAGCAGTTCTTC.

The chain couples TRBV28 to TRBJ2-7, with D unresolved. CDR1 and CDR2 (germline): MDHEN, SYDVKM. The V end was cut by 1 base, the J end by 2 bases, with 6 bases between. CDR3 length: 13 residues. CDR3 amino acids: CASSLSETYEQYF. DNA for the CDR3: TGTGCCAGCAGTTTATCCGAGACCTACGAGCAGTACTTC.

The chain uses TRBV28 and TRBJ2-1; D call uncertain. Germline V gene sequence: CDR1 MDHEN, CDR2 SYDVKM. This CDR3 is 14 amino acids long. Trimming cost V 5 bases and J 0 bases, with 8 bases left between them. CDR3 sequence reads: CASSNSYSYNEQFF. The CDR3 bases are TGTGCCAGCAGTAATTCGTACTCCTACAATGAGCAGTTCTTC.

The DNA for the CDR3 is TGTGCCAGCAGCGTAGGCGCCTTGGAGGGGGAGCAGTTCTTC. As protein: CASSVGALEGEQFF. The genes are TRBV9 and TRBJ2-1, with D possibly TRBD2 on 6 matching bases. Germline V gene data show CDR1 as SGDLS and CDR2 as YYNGEE. Trimming took off 0 bases at V and 10 bases at J, with 14 bases between the two ends. The CDR3 is made up of 14 amino acids.

The CDR3 DNA is TGTGCCAGCAGCTTAGATGCGGGACCGGGTACGTCCTACAATGAGCAGTTCTTC. The encoded protein is CASSLDAGPGTSYNEQFF. The chain recombines TRBV11-3 with TRBJ2-1, with D possibly matching TRBD2 (6 bases). This CDR3 has 18 residues. CDR1 is SGHNT, CDR2 YENEEA, per germline. V dropped 0 bases and J dropped 1 base, with 16 bases sitting between them.